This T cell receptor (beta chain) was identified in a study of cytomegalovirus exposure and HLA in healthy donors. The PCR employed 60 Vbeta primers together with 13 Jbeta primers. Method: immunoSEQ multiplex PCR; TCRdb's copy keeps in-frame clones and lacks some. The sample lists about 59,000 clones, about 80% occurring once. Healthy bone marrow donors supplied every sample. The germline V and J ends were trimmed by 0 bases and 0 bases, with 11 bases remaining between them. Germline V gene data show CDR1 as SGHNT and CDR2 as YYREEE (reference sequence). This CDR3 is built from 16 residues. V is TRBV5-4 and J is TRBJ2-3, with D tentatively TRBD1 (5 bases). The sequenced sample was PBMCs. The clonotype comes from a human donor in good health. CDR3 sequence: CASSLGSGQSTDTQYF. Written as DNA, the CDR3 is TGTGCCAGCAGCTTGGGATCAGGACAAAGCACAGATACGCAGTATTTT.